This T cell receptor beta chain was found in a study of metastatic and nonmetastatic thyroid tumors. Study details: Repertoires from blood and tumor or nodule tissue of malignant and benign thyroid patients were compared.

In the source study's methods: Building a distant-metastasis classifier for papillary thyroid cancer drew on CDR3 differences across clinicopathological groups. TCRdb ran MiXCR on the PCR reads. These V and J calls derive from TCRdb rather than the authors' analysis. This repertoire shows roughly 58,000 clones, about 4% found once; its top ten account for approximately 20%. Notes on the study in general: TCR beta diversity was reportedly significantly higher in malignant thyroid tumors than benign nodules, in blood and tumor.

The table lists this clone with many counts. Antigen specificity is unknown. Other nucleotide sequences in the sample specify the same CDR3. Each patient came to thyroid surgery without any prior treatment (of any kind). V dropped 6 bases and J dropped 3 bases, with 13 bases sitting between them. The CDR3 length is 14 residues. CDR1 SEHNR and CDR2 FQNEAQ come from the germline V gene (reference sequence). The source material was blood. The sequence came from a female donor with papillary thyroid cancer or a benign thyroid nodule (not recorded which). Some clones in this sample may be carry-over from other donors' samples. J is TRBJ2-3 and V is TRBV7-9, with D maybe TRBD2 (6 bases). The CDR3 region has the DNA TGTGCCAGCAGGGCGGGGTTGGGTACAGATACGCAGTATTTT. Its translation is CASRAGLGTDTQYF.